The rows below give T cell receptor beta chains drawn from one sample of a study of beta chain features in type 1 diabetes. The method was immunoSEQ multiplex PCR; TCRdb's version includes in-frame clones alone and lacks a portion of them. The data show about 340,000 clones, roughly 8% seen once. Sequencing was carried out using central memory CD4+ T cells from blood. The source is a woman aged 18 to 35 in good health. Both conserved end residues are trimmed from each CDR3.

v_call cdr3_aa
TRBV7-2 ASSPWGAGRETQY
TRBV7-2 ASSPRTSSGANVLT
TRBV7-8 ASSPRGSSSTDTQY
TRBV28 ASSKGQPQH
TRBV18 ASSAGLNQPQH
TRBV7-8 ASSFLSSGRESYEQY
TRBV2 ASRGLGRGTDTQY
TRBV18 ASSGDRAAEQY
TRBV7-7 ASSPSSAQETQY
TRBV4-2 ASSQEPGAMGEKLF
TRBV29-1 SVEGRGLGYGYT
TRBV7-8 ASSPKPGTSEGKNIQY
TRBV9 ASSVTNTDTQY
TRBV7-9 ASSLRWTRGSYNEQF
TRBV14 ASSRQGRQDTQY
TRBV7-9 ASSLGGWGLAGDAEQF
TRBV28 ASSYGDIQY